The rows below give T cell receptor beta chains drawn from one sample of a study of OX40 agonist ivuxolimab in advanced cancers. Sequenced by immunoSEQ multiplex PCR; TCRdb stores in-frame clones only, minus some. The data hold about 140,000 clones, with approximately 90% observed a single time. The sequencing here drew on CD4+ or CD8+ T cells sorted from blood, taken in a trial of the OX40 agonist ivuxolimab. The receptors were sampled from an adult with an advanced solid tumor such as melanoma, head and neck, liver or kidney cancer. Both conserved end residues are part of each CDR3. The D gene is left open where the match is weak. Size tells how often a clone was seen (once, few, many) or the class of an expanded clone, and some rows leave it out.

CDR3aa	CDR3nt	j_gene	d_gene	v_gene	abundance
CASSPLGGETQYF	TGTGCCAGCTCACCGCTCGGGGGGGAGACCCAGTACTTC	TRBJ2-5	TRBD2	TRBV18	-
CASSELGSSYEQYF	TGTGCCAGCAGTGAATTAGGCAGCTCCTACGAGCAGTACTTC	TRBJ2-7	-	TRBV25-1	-
CASSAGETQYF	TGTGCCAGCAGCGCGGGGGAGACCCAGTACTTC	TRBJ2-5	-	TRBV7-3	-
CASSWTQGMAGNTIYF	TGTGCCAGCAGCTGGACCCAGGGGATGGCTGGAAACACCATATATTTT	TRBJ1-3	-	TRBV5-4	-
CSASGSYEQYF	TGCAGTGCTAGCGGGAGTTACGAGCAGTACTTC	TRBJ2-7	-	TRBV20-1	few
CASSASTDTQYF	TGTGCCAGCAGCGCAAGCACAGATACGCAGTATTTT	TRBJ2-3	-	TRBV5-4	-
CASSVTQGGANVLTF	TGTGCCAGTAGCGTCACTCAGGGTGGGGCCAACGTCCTGACTTTC	TRBJ2-6	-	TRBV19	-
CASSLRRGGEKLFF	TGTGCCAGCAGCCTCAGGCGGGGAGGAGAAAAACTGTTTTTT	TRBJ1-4	-	TRBV27	few
CASSMEGGATQPQHF	TGTGCCAGTAGTATGGAGGGAGGGGCGACTCAGCCCCAGCATTTT	TRBJ1-5	-	TRBV19	-
CASRAGSSGANVLTF	TGTGCCAGCAGGGCCGGGAGTTCTGGGGCCAACGTCCTGACTTTC	TRBJ2-6	-	TRBV27	-
CAISESSYYEQYF	TGTGCCATCAGTGAGTCGTCTTACTACGAGCAGTACTTC	TRBJ2-7	-	TRBV10-3	-
CASSGTGVGTRETQYF	TGTGCCAGCAGCGGGACAGGGGTCGGTACTCGGGAGACCCAGTACTTC	TRBJ2-5	TRBD1	TRBV9	-
CASSASGGSYNEQFF	TGTGCCAGCAGCGCTAGCGGGGGCTCCTACAATGAGCAGTTCTTC	TRBJ2-1	TRBD2	TRBV9	few
CASSLNWAGELFF	TGTGCCAGCAGTTTAAATTGGGCCGGGGAGCTGTTTTTT	TRBJ2-2	-	TRBV27	-
CASSYSLSEQFF	TGTGCCAGCAGTTACTCGTTGTCTGAGCAGTTCTTC	TRBJ2-1	-	TRBV27	-
CASSRRLAGDTGELFF	TGTGCCAGTAGCCGGAGACTAGCGGGAGACACCGGGGAGCTGTTTTTT	TRBJ2-2	TRBD2	TRBV19	-
CASSLLRNLQGQSNTIYF	TGTGCCAGCAGCTTACTCCGAAACTTACAGGGGCAATCGAACACCATATATTTT	TRBJ1-3	TRBD1	TRBV11-3	once
CASSPGLLTDTQYF	TGTGCCAGTAGTCCGGGACTTTTAACAGATACGCAGTATTTT	TRBJ2-3	-	TRBV19	-
CASSLAPSLGRVSYEQYF	TGCGCCAGCAGCTTGGCCCCTAGCCTAGGAAGAGTCTCCTACGAGCAGTACTTC	TRBJ2-7	-	TRBV5-1	-
CASRGQFF	TGTGCCAGCAGGGGACAGTTCTTC	TRBJ2-1	-	TRBV3-2	-
CASSSTTQRTEAFF	TGTGCCAGCAGTTCTACGACCCAGCGGACTGAAGCTTTCTTT	TRBJ1-1	-	TRBV6-5	-
CASSRRTSGSLWDTGELFF	TGTGCCAGCAGCCGCCGGACTAGCGGGAGCCTTTGGGACACCGGGGAGCTGTTTTTT	TRBJ2-2	TRBD2	TRBV14	-
CAWSVTAGQPQHF	TGTGCCTGGAGTGTAACAGCAGGGCAGCCCCAGCATTTT	TRBJ1-5	-	TRBV30	-
CASSPRSGSEAFF	TGTGCCAGCTCACCTCGGAGCGGATCTGAAGCTTTCTTT	TRBJ1-1	-	TRBV18	-
CASSPSEIPEAFF	TGTGCCAGCTCACCATCCGAGATTCCTGAAGCTTTCTTT	TRBJ1-1	-	TRBV18	-
CASSENGGWGTEAFF	TGCGCCAGCAGTGAAAACGGGGGCTGGGGCACTGAAGCTTTCTTT	TRBJ1-1	-	TRBV10-2	-
CASSLFLAGVGSGELFF	TGTGCCAGCAGCCTATTTCTGGCGGGAGTAGGGTCCGGGGAGCTGTTTTTT	TRBJ2-2	TRBD2	TRBV7-3	-
CASSRRDINEKLFF	TGTGCCAGCAGTCGTCGGGACATCAATGAAAAACTGTTTTTT	TRBJ1-4	-	TRBV5-6	-
CAWSVRIHYGYTF	TGTGCCTGGAGTGTACGGATTCACTATGGCTACACCTTC	TRBJ1-2	-	TRBV30	-
CASSLLGYSYEQYF	TGTGCCAGCAGTTTATTGGGCTACTCCTACGAGCAGTACTTC	TRBJ2-7	-	TRBV28	-
CASSLDRSPNEQFF	TGTGCCAGCAGCTTGGACAGGAGCCCCAATGAGCAGTTCTTC	TRBJ2-1	TRBD1	TRBV6-1	-
CASSWDRGSGNTIYF	TGTGCCAGCAGTTGGGACAGGGGCTCTGGAAACACCATATATTTT	TRBJ1-3	TRBD1	TRBV28	-
CASSHTDRTGGRETQYF	TGTGCCAGCAGCCACACCGACCGGACAGGGGGCCGGGAGACCCAGTACTTC	TRBJ2-5	TRBD1	TRBV9	-
CSARQGAGTGELFF	TGCAGCGCCCGACAGGGGGCCGGAACCGGGGAGCTGTTTTTT	TRBJ2-2	TRBD1	TRBV29-1	-
CASSQGTGWTGELFF	TGTGCCAGCAGCCAAGGGACCGGGTGGACCGGGGAGCTGTTTTTT	TRBJ2-2	-	TRBV7-3	-
CASSPLGQGMNTEAFF	TGTGCCAGCTCACCACTGGGGCAGGGGATGAACACTGAAGCTTTCTTT	TRBJ1-1	-	TRBV18	-
CASSDGQGTRGYTF	TGTGCCAGCAGTGATGGGCAGGGGACGAGGGGCTACACCTTC	TRBJ1-2	-	TRBV6-1	-
CASSTGQNTGELFF	TGTGCCAGCAGTACGGGACAGAACACCGGGGAGCTGTTTTTT	TRBJ2-2	-	TRBV28	-
CASRGQGNEQFF	TGTGCCAGCAGGGGGCAAGGGAATGAGCAGTTCTTC	TRBJ2-1	-	TRBV6-5	-
CASSTRDTYGYTF	TGTGCCAGCAGCACCCGGGACACCTATGGCTACACCTTC	TRBJ1-2	-	TRBV6-5	-
CASSQEVTAEAFF	TGCGCCAGCAGCCAAGAGGTAACAGCTGAAGCTTTCTTT	TRBJ1-1	-	TRBV4-1	-
CASRRFSGASYEQYF	TGTGCCAGTAGGCGATTTAGCGGAGCCTCCTACGAGCAGTACTTC	TRBJ2-7	-	TRBV11-2	-
CASSYQGPDTF	TGTGCCAGCAGTTACCAGGGCCCCGACACCTTC	TRBJ1-2	-	TRBV6-6	-
CASSYTREAFF	TGTGCCAGCAGTTATACACGTGAAGCTTTCTTT	TRBJ1-1	-	TRBV6-6	-
CASSSNRGNTGELFF	TGTGCCAGCAGCTCCAACAGGGGGAACACCGGGGAGCTGTTTTTT	TRBJ2-2	TRBD1	TRBV5-4	once
CASSFPGHNNEKLFF	TGTGCCAGCAGCTTTCCGGGACACAATAATGAAAAACTGTTTTTT	TRBJ1-4	-	TRBV7-9	-
CASSVGLAGGAEQYF	TGTGCCAGCAGCGTAGGTCTAGCGGGAGGCGCCGAGCAGTACTTC	TRBJ2-7	TRBD2	TRBV9	-
CASSIRGQGPEAFF	TGTGCCAGCAGCATAAGGGGACAGGGACCTGAAGCTTTCTTT	TRBJ1-1	TRBD1	TRBV7-2	-
CAATQGVGTEAFF	TGTGCCGCGACACAGGGAGTCGGCACTGAAGCTTTCTTT	TRBJ1-1	-	TRBV28	-
CSYIGDRPGTQYF	TGCAGCTATATTGGGGACCGGCCGGGGACGCAGTATTTT	TRBJ2-3	-	TRBV29-1	-
CSAIYNEQFF	TGCAGTGCTATTTACAATGAGCAGTTCTTC	TRBJ2-1	-	TRBV20-1	-
CASSQLAGGANTGELFF	TGTGCCAGCAGCCAACTAGCGGGAGGGGCTAACACCGGGGAGCTGTTTTTT	TRBJ2-2	TRBD2	TRBV7-9	once
CARQGCYEQYF	TGTGCCCGACAGGGGTGCTACGAGCAGTACTTC	TRBJ2-7	-	TRBV21-1	-
CASSIGSGQGVSEQYF	TGTGCCAGTAGTATTGGGTCGGGACAGGGGGTCAGCGAGCAGTACTTC	TRBJ2-7	TRBD1	TRBV19	once
CSAGLAEFSYNEQFF	TGCAGCGCGGGGCTAGCGGAGTTCTCCTACAATGAGCAGTTCTTC	TRBJ2-1	TRBD2	TRBV29-1	-
CASSSGGTGDTEAFF	TGTGCCAGCAGCTCGGGGGGGACAGGGGACACTGAAGCTTTCTTT	TRBJ1-1	TRBD1	TRBV5-4	-
CAVRDGSYEQYF	TGTGCCGTAAGGGACGGCTCCTACGAGCAGTACTTC	TRBJ2-7	-	TRBV6-5	-